The 26 T cell receptor beta chains presented below share a single source sample, sequenced in a study of blood T cell repertoires in COVID-19. The assay was immunoSEQ multiplex PCR, and TCRdb's table has in-frame clones only and misses some. The repertoire holds 30,000 to 40,000 clones, with about 82% as singletons. The sequencing input was peripheral blood. The receptors here all came from a man aged 45-65 years with active COVID-19.

The chain couples TRBV12-3 or TRBV12-4 to TRBJ1-2; possibly TRBD1 for D (5 bases). Trimming removed 4 bases at V and 3 bases at J, with 9 bases between. The CDR3 covers 13 residues. The CDR3 nucleotides read TGTGCCAGCAGTTCAGGGTCCGACTATGGCTACACCTTC. This codes for CASSSGSDYGYTF.

This chain connects TRBV5-4 to TRBJ1-6; 8 bases align to TRBD1. J was trimmed by 5 bases and V by 0 bases; bases with no gene match: 4. The CDR3 extends over 16 amino acids. Germline V gene sequence: CDR1 SGHNT, CDR2 YYREEE (reference sequence). CDR3 DNA: TGTGCCAGCAGCTTGGGGAGGGGACAGGATAATTCACCCCTCCACTTT. Translating it yields CASSLGRGQDNSPLHF.

V is TRBV19 and J is TRBJ1-1; TRBD1 aligns across 7 bases. The J segment lost 1 base and the V segment lost 5 bases, leaving 10 bases of the junction unmatched. This CDR3 region has 16 residues. The germline CDR1 and CDR2 sequences are LNHDA and SQIVND (reference sequence). Here the CDR3 reads CASSPGRTGQNTEAFF. In DNA, the CDR3 is TGTGCCAGTAGTCCGGGTCGGACAGGACAGAACACTGAAGCTTTCTTT.

This chain connects TRBV24-1 to TRBJ1-4; a weak D match, TRBD1 (5 bases). The CDR3 covers 14 residues. CDR1 is KGHDR, CDR2 SFDVKD, per germline. Deletions cut 3 bases from V and 8 bases from J, with 12 bases between. In DNA form, the CDR3 reads TGTGCCACCAGTGATGGGACTGGAGGGGAAAAACTGTTTTTT. Its protein product is CATSDGTGGEKLFF.

The chain uses TRBV27 and TRBJ2-1, with D hard to call. Trimming stripped 10 bases from V and 0 bases from J, with 16 bases between. Germline-derived CDR1 and CDR2 are MNHEY and SMNVEV (reference sequence). This CDR3 comprises 15 residues. CDR3 DNA: TGTGCCACCAACGAATTGACTCGCTCCTACAATGAGCAGTTCTTC. Its protein product is CATNELTRSYNEQFF.

V usage is TRBV28 and J usage is TRBJ2-7, with D hard to call. Germline CDR1 MDHEN, CDR2 SYDVKM. V was pared by 2 bases and J by 7 bases, with 9 bases between. The CDR3 totals 12 residues. CDR3: CASSLEQTEQYF. The CDR3 nucleotides read TGTGCCAGCAGTTTAGAGCAGACTGAGCAGTACTTC. The variable domain in full, completed from reference TRBV28 and TRBJ2-7, reads DVKVTQSSRYLVKRTGEKVFLECVQDMDHENMFWYRQDPGLGLRLIYFSYDVKMKEKGDIPEGYSVSREKKERFSLILESASTNQTSMYLCASSLEQTEQYFGPGTRLTVT.

This clone was found a few times. The chain combines TRBV5-1 with TRBJ2-4, with 11 bases aligning to TRBD1. Trimming took 5 bases from V and 9 from J; bases not matched to a gene: 7. Germline lookup yields CDR1 SGHRS and CDR2 YFSETQ. The CDR3 length is 14 residues. The CDR3 protein is CASRPGQGAIIQYF. The CDR3 DNA is TGCGCCAGCAGACCTGGACAGGGGGCAATCATTCAGTACTTC.

The chain is built from TRBV18 and TRBJ1-5, with 7 bases identical to TRBD1. This CDR3 spans 15 amino acids. With 3 bases clipped from V and 3 bases from J, the junction kept 5 bases outside the gene matches. Germline V gene data show CDR1 as KGHSH and CDR2 as LQKENI. The CDR3: CASSPPGQNNQPQHF. Written as DNA, the CDR3 is TGTGCCAGCTCACCGCCGGGACAGAACAATCAGCCCCAGCATTTT.

The V and J genes are TRBV6-5 and TRBJ1-5; D is uncertain. With 6 bases removed from V and 6 bases from J, the gap between germline ends came to 12 bases. The CDR3 runs to 13 residues. CDR1 is MNHEY and CDR2 is SVGAGI in the germline V gene. The CDR3 protein is CASRTQSGQPQHF. The CDR3 nucleotides read TGTGCCAGCAGAACACAAAGCGGTCAGCCCCAGCATTTT.

This chain uses TRBV27 with TRBJ2-6; D not certain. Germline V CDR1 and CDR2: MNHEY, SMNVEV (reference sequence). The CDR3 is 17 residues long. Trimming removed 2 bases at V and 4 bases at J, with 15 bases between. The CDR3 spells CASSLRWFFSGANVLTF. The CDR3 DNA is TGTGCCAGCAGTTTAAGGTGGTTTTTTAGCGGGGCCAACGTCCTGACTTTC.

This clone was recorded only once. The rearrangement joins TRBV4-3 to TRBJ2-7, with 12 nucleotides matching TRBD1. Germline V gene lookup returns CDR1 LGHNA and CDR2 YSLEER. V shed 0 bases and J 4 bases; nucleotides not matched to a gene: 4. The CDR3 spans 16 residues. The CDR3 sequence: CASSQERGQGAYEQYF. CDR3 bases: TGCGCCAGCAGCCAAGAAAGGGGACAGGGGGCGTACGAGCAGTACTTC.

This CDR3 is CAISRSGTGTYEQYF. Here the CDR3 DNA reads TGTGCCATCAGCCGATCCGGGACAGGGACCTACGAGCAGTACTTC. This chain links TRBV10-3 with TRBJ2-7; 9 positions agree with TRBD1. The J segment lost 2 bases and the V segment lost 6 bases, leaving 8 bases of the junction unmatched. The CDR3 has 15 residues. In germline, CDR1 is ENHRY, CDR2 SYGVKD.

CDR3 coding DNA: TGTGCCAGCAGTTCCCTTGTAGGGTGGGGGCGAGAGACCCAGTACTTC. It yields the protein CASSSLVGWGRETQYF. The rearrangement links TRBV6-5 to TRBJ2-5; tentative D call: TRBD1 (6 bases). The CDR3 is 16 residues long. Per the germline V gene, CDR1 is MNHEY and CDR2 is SVGAGI. V was cut by 4 bases and J by 4 bases, with 19 bases left in between.

This sequence joins TRBV5-1 and TRBJ2-7; 7 nucleotides line up with TRBD2. The V segment lost 4 bases and the J segment 3 bases; nucleotides outside the gene matches: 13. CDR1 is SGHRS and CDR2 is YFSETQ in the germline V gene. The CDR3 sequence is 16 residues long. Here the CDR3 DNA reads TGCGCCAGCAGCGGGGGAGACCGCGGGGGAGGCTACGAGCAGTACTTC. This translates into CASSGGDRGGGYEQYF.

V usage is TRBV11-2 and J usage is TRBJ1-1, with a possible D match to TRBD1 (5 bases). Trimming took 5 bases from V and 1 from J, leaving 14 bases between them. This CDR3 contains 15 residues. Looked up from germline, CDR1 is SGHAT and CDR2 is FQNNGV. The CDR3 DNA follows: TGTGCCAGCAGCCCCCCTCTGCAGGGGAACACTGAAGCTTTCTTT. Translation: CASSPPLQGNTEAFF.

The rearrangement uses TRBV5-1 and TRBJ2-7; possibly TRBD1 for D (6 bases). The CDR3 covers 15 residues. Per the germline V gene, CDR1 is SGHRS and CDR2 is YFSETQ. Trimming left V 4 bases short and J 2 bases short, with 16 bases between. CDR3 residues: CASSNAGVKAYEQYF. DNA for the CDR3: TGCGCCAGCAGCAACGCAGGGGTCAAAGCCTACGAGCAGTACTTC.

The chain employs TRBV28 and TRBJ1-5; TRBD1 aligns across 9 bases. The V and J ends lost 6 bases and 7 bases, in that order; junction bases with no gene match: 4. The CDR3 sequence is 13 residues long. In germline, CDR1 is MDHEN, CDR2 SYDVKM. As DNA, the CDR3 is TGTGCCAGCAGCACAGGGGGCTGGCAGCCCCAGCATTTT. The encoded protein is CASSTGGWQPQHF.

J is TRBJ2-7 and V is TRBV9, with 7 bases matching TRBD1. The CDR3 is 19 amino acids. Germline V gene lookup returns CDR1 SGDLS and CDR2 YYNGEE. V gave up 0 bases and J gave up 1 base; unmatched junction bases: 16. The CDR3 sequence is CASSVGISFLGQKSYEQYF. CDR3 coding DNA: TGTGCCAGCAGCGTAGGAATCTCCTTCCTGGGACAGAAATCCTACGAGCAGTACTTC.

The V gene is TRBV7-2, the J gene TRBJ2-7; 7 positions agree with TRBD1. Germline loops: CDR1 SGHTA, CDR2 FQGNSA. The CDR3 covers 15 residues. V shed 5 bases and J 2 bases; nucleotides not matched to a gene: 9. The CDR3 DNA follows: TGTGCCAGCAGCCTTACGGTCACAGGGGCCTACGAGCAGTACTTC. It encodes CASSLTVTGAYEQYF.

DNA of the CDR3: TGTGCCAGCAGTGAAGGAGGCACTAGCAATCAGCCCCAGCATTTT. Protein: CASSEGGTSNQPQHF. This chain uses TRBV2 with TRBJ1-5; no reliable D call. This CDR3 has 15 amino acids. The V gene's germline CDR1 is SNHLY and CDR2 FYNNEI. V lost 1 base, J lost 0 bases, and 7 bases lay in between.

The rearrangement joins TRBV11-2 to TRBJ2-4; 7 nucleotides agree with TRBD1. The V gene's germline CDR1 is SGHAT and CDR2 FQNNGV. The CDR3 has 17 amino acids. V lost 0 bases and J lost 0; bases outside the gene matches: 5. The CDR3 DNA is TGTGCCAGCAGCTTAGATCTGACAGGGCTAGCCAAAAACATTCAGTACTTC. Protein: CASSLDLTGLAKNIQYF.

The rearrangement joins TRBV3-1 (or the pseudogene TRBV3-2) to TRBJ2-3; 7 bases align to TRBD2. V gave up 0 bases and J gave up 6 bases; unmatched junction bases: 15. Germline assignment: CDR1 LGHDT and CDR2 YNNKEL (reference sequence). The CDR3 runs to 18 residues. The CDR3 spells CASSQDPAGDLVLDTQYF. DNA of the CDR3: TGTGCCAGCAGCCAAGACCCGGCGGGGGACTTAGTTCTGGATACGCAGTATTTT.

The chain employs TRBV5-4 and TRBJ2-5; 11 positions agree with TRBD2. The CDR3 has 16 residues. Per germline, CDR1 SGHNT and CDR2 YYREEE (reference sequence). Trimming removed 2 bases from V and 5 bases from J; junction bases left unmatched: 8. CDR3 sequence: CASSLTSGGTPETQYF. The CDR3 DNA is TGTGCCAGCAGCTTAACTAGCGGGGGAACTCCGGAGACCCAGTACTTC. The whole variable domain, remainder taken from reference TRBV5-4 and TRBJ2-5, is ETGVTQSPTHLIKTRGQQVTLRCSSQSGHNTVSWYQQALGQGPQFIFQYYREEENGRGNFPPRFSGLQFPNYSSELNVNALELDDSALYLCASSLTSGGTPETQYFGPGTRLLVL.

This rearrangement joins TRBV9 to TRBJ1-5, with D perhaps matching TRBD1 (5 bases). Germline V gene data show CDR1 as SGDLS and CDR2 as YYNGEE. The CDR3 has 14 residues. V lost 4 bases and J lost 0, with 8 bases in between. The CDR3 DNA sequence: TGTGCCAGCAGCTCGACAGATAGCAATCAGCCCCAGCATTTT. As protein: CASSSTDSNQPQHF.

The chain combines TRBV5-5 with TRBJ1-4; D is ambiguous. The CDR3 has 14 residues. The V gene lost 1 base and the J gene lost 5 bases, with 9 bases spanning the gap. Looked up from germline, CDR1 is SGHKS and CDR2 is YYEKEE (reference sequence). CDR3 in amino acids: CASSLYSANEKLFF. CDR3 in DNA: TGTGCCAGCAGCTTGTACTCCGCGAATGAAAAACTGTTTTTT.

The V and J genes are TRBV28 and TRBJ1-1, with TRBD1 identical over 8 bases. Germline CDR1 MDHEN, CDR2 SYDVKM. This CDR3 comprises 14 residues. Germline trimming cut 8 bases from V and 0 bases from J; bases unmatched to any gene: 5. CDR3 nucleotides: TGTGCCAGCGTCCAGGGGGCTTTGAACACTGAAGCTTTCTTT. It specifies CASVQGALNTEAFF.